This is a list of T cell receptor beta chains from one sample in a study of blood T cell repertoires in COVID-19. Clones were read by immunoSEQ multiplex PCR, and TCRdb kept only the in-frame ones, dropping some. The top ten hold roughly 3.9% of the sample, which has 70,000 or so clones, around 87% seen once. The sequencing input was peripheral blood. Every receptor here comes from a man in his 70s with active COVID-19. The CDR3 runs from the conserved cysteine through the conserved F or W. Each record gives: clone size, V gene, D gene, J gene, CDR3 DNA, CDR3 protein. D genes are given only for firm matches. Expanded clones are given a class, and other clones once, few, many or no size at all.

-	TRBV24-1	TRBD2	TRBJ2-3	TGTGCCACCAGTGATTTAGGACTAGACACAGATACGCAGTATTTT	CATSDLGLDTDTQYF
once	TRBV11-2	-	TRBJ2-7	TGTGCCAGCAGCTTAATTAGAGCAGGCGAGCAGTACTTC	CASSLIRAGEQYF
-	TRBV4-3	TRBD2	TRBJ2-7	TGCGCCAGCAGCCCCGTGCTAGCGGGAGTCTACGAGCAGTACTTC	CASSPVLAGVYEQYF
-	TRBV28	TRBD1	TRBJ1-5	TGTGCCAGCAGTACCCAGGACAGGGGCCCCAATCAGCCCCAGCATTTT	CASSTQDRGPNQPQHF
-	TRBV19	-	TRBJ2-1	TGTGCCAGTTCGGTGGCAGGTAATGAGCAGTTCTTC	CASSVAGNEQFF
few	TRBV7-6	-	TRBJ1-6	TGTGCCAGCAGCTTGGACGGGGGGAATTCACCCCTCCACTTT	CASSLDGGNSPLHF
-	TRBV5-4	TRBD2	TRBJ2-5	TGTGCCAGCAGCTCCGACCCTAGCGGGAGCCCCAGGGAGACCCAGTACTTC	CASSSDPSGSPRETQYF
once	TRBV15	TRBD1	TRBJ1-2	TGTGCCACCGGCGCGGACAGGGGGGGGCATGGCTACACCTTC	CATGADRGGHGYTF
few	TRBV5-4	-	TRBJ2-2	TGTGCCAGCAGCAGAGCAGGGGGGACCGGGGAGCTGTTTTTT	CASSRAGGTGELFF
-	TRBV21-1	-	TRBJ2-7	TGTGCCAGCAGCAAAAGGGGGGACAGGGGCGCCTACGAGCAGTACTTC	CASSKRGDRGAYEQYF
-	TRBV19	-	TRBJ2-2	TGTGCCAGTACCCCAAGCGGATACACCGGGGAGCTGTTTTTT	CASTPSGYTGELFF
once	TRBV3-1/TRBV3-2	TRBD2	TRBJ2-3	TGTGCCAGCAGCCAGGGACTAGCGGGACATACCCATACGCAGTATTTT	CASSQGLAGHTHTQYF
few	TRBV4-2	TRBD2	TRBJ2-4	TGTGCCAGCAGCCAGGGGGAGGCTAGCGGGAACCTAGCCAAAAACATTCAGTACTTC	CASSQGEASGNLAKNIQYF
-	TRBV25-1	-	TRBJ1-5	TGTGCCAGCAGTGAGTCGGGGAACAGGGCCCGGGTTCAGCCCCAGCATTTT	CASSESGNRARVQPQHF
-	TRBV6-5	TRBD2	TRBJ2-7	TGTGCCAGCAGTTACCTTAGCGGGAGCCGCCTCTACGAGCAGTACTTC	CASSYLSGSRLYEQYF
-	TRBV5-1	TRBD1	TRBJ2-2	TGCGCCAGCAGCATCGGGACAGGGAACACCGGGGAGCTGTTTTTT	CASSIGTGNTGELFF
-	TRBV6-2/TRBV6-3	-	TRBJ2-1	TGTGCCAGCAGTTACATCGATGAGCAGTTCTTC	CASSYIDEQFF
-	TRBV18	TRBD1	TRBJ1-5	TGTGCCAGCTCACCATCGCTTGGACAGGGTTCAAATCAGCCCCAGCATTTT	CASSPSLGQGSNQPQHF